The entry below describes one T cell receptor beta chain. The sample comes from a study of blood T cell repertoires in COVID-19. In the study overall: The samples span acute and convalescent COVID-19 from the United States, Italy and Spain. The analysed material was cDNA or gDNA that came from T cells, B-cell-depleted T cells, or PBMCs.

Seattle's cohort entered during active infection and was followed longitudinally. Study processing details: How many nucleated cells were present was estimated from reference gene primer amplification. The repertoire was sequenced with immunoSEQ multiplex PCR; TCRdb's copy has only in-frame clones and lacks some. From that table come the V and J calls and clone size; the DNA was used to work out D and trimming. This sample has 200,000 to 250,000 clones, with 80% to 85% found just once. Germline assignment: CDR1 SNHLY and CDR2 FYNNEI. CDR3 length equals 15 residues. V lost 6 bases and J lost 4; bases outside the gene matches: 5.

The sequence was collected from an elderly woman with COVID-19, enrolled during active disease. The rearrangement links TRBV2 to TRBJ2-3; 12 bases match TRBD2. The source material was peripheral blood. The CDR3 reads CASRGTSGGPDTQYF. In nucleotides, the CDR3 is TGTGCCAGCAGAGGTACTAGCGGGGGGCCAGATACGCAGTATTTT.